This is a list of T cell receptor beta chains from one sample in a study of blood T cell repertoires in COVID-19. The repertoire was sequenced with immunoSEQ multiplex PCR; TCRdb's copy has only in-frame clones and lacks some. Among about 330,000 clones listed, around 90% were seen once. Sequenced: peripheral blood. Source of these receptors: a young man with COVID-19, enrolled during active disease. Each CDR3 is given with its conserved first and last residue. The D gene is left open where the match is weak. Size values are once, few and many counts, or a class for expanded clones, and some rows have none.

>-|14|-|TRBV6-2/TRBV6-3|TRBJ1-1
TGTGCCAGCAGTTATGAGGGATTGATCCCTGAAGCTTTCTTT
CASSYEGLIPEAFF
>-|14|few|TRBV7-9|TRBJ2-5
TGTGCCAGCAGCTTAGCGTCGGTCCAAGAGACCCAGTACTTC
CASSLASVQETQYF
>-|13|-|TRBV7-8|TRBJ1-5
TGTGCCAGCAGCCCCCCCGGCAATCAGCCCCAGCATTTT
CASSPPGNQPQHF
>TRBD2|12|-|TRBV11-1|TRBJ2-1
TGTGCCAGCAGCCTAGCGGGACAGGAGCAGTTCTTC
CASSLAGQEQFF
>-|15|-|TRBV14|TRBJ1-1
TGTGCCAGCAGCCAATATAGAAAGCCGAACACTGAAGCTTTCTTT
CASSQYRKPNTEAFF
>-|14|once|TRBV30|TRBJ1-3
TGTGCCTGGAGCGAAGACAGGTCTAGAAACACCATATATTTT
CAWSEDRSRNTIYF
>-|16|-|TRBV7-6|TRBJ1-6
TGTGCCAGCAGCCTCGCAGGGGCGCTAATGGATTCACCCCTCCACTTT
CASSLAGALMDSPLHF
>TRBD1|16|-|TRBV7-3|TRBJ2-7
TGTGCCAGCAGCTTTGAGGGAGGGACAGGGACCCACGAGCAGTACTTC
CASSFEGGTGTHEQYF
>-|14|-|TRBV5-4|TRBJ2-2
TGTGCCAGCAGCTTGTCAGTGAACACCGGGGAGCTGTTTTTT
CASSLSVNTGELFF
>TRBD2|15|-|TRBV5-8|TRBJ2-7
TGTGCCAGCAGCCTACTGACTAGCGGGGCCTACGAGCAGTACTTC
CASSLLTSGAYEQYF
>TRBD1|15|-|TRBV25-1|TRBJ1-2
TGTGCCAGCAGCCCCGGGACAGCAACTAACTATGGCTACACCTTC
CASSPGTATNYGYTF
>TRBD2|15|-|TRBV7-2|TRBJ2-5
TGTGCCAGCAGCCAGACTAGCGGGAGGGTAGAGACCCAGTACTTC
CASSQTSGRVETQYF
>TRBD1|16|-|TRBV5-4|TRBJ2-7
TGTGCCAGCAGCTTGGATTCCGGGACAGGGAGGTTCGAGCAGTACTTC
CASSLDSGTGRFEQYF
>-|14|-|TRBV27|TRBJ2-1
TGTGCCAGCAGTTTTAAGAGGCCCTACAATGAGCAGTTCTTC
CASSFKRPYNEQFF
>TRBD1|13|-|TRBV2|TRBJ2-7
TGTGCCAGCAGAGGACAGGGGGCCTACGAGCAGTACTTC
CASRGQGAYEQYF
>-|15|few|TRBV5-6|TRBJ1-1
TGTGCCAGCAGCTTGGTTTCAGGATCCTACACTGAAGCTTTCTTT
CASSLVSGSYTEAFF
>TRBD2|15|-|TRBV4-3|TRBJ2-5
TGCGCCAGCAGCCACGGGACTAGCGGGACGGAGACCCAGTACTTC
CASSHGTSGTETQYF
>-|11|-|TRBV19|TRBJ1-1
TGTGCCAGTAGTGCCCCGAGGAGTACTTTCTTT
CASSAPRSTFF